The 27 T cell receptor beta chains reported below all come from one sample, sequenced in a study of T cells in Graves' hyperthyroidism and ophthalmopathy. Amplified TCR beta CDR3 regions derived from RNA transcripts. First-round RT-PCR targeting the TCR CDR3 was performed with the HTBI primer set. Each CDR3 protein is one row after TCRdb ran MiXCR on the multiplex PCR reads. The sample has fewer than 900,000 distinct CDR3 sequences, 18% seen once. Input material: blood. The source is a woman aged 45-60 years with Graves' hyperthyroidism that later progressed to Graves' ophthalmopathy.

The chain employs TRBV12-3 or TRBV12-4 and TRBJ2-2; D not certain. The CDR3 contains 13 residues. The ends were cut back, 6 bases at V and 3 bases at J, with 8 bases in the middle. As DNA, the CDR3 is TGTGCCAGCAGCCTTCGCCACACCGGGGAGCTGTTTTTT. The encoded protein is CASSLRHTGELFF.

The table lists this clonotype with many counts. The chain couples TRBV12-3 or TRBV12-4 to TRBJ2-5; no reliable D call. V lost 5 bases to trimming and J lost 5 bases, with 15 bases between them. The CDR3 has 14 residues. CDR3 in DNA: TGTGCCAGCAGTCCCGGTGGGTCGACGGAGACCCAGTACTTC. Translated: CASSPGGSTETQYF.

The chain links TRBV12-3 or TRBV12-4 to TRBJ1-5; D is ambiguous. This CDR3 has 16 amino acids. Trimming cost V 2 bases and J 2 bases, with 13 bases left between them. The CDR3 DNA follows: TGTGCCAGCAGTTTACCCGGTTTTGGAGGCAATCAGCCCCAGCATTTT. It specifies CASSLPGFGGNQPQHF.

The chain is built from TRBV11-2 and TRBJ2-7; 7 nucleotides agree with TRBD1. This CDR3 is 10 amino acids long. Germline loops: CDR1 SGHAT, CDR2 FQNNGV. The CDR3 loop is CDRGSYQDYF. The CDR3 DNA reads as TGTGACAGGGGTTCCTACCAGGACTACTTC.

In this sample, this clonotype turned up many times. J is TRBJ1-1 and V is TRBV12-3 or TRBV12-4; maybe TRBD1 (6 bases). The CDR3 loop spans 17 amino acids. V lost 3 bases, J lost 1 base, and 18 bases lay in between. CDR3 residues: CASSFRDTGITNTEAFF. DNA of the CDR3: TGTGCCAGCAGTTTTCGGGACACCGGAATTACGAACACTGAAGCTTTCTTT.

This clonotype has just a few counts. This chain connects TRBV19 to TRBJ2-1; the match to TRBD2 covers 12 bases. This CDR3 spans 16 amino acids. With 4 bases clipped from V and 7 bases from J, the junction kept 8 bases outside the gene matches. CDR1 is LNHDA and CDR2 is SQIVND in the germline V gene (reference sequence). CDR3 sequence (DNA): TGTGCCAGTAGTACCCAACTAGCGGGGGGACGAAATGAGCAGTTCTTC. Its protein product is CASSTQLAGGRNEQFF.

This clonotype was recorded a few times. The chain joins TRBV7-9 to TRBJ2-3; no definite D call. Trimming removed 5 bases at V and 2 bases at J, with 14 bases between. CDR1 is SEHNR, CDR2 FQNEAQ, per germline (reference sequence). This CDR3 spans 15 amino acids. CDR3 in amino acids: CASSPIEDFTDTQYF. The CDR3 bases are TGTGCCAGCAGCCCCATAGAAGATTTCACAGATACGCAGTATTTT.

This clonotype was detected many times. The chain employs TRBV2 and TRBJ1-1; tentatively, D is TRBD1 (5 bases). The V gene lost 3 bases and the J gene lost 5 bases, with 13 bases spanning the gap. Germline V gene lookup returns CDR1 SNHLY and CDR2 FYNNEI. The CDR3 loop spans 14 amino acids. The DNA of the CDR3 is TGTGCCAGCAGTGAGGGCAGGGCGGTGACTGAAGCTTTCTTT. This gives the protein CASSEGRAVTEAFF.

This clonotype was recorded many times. The CDR3 loop is CASSPDRGVSTEAFF. CDR3 DNA sequence: TGTGCCAGCAGCCCAGATAGGGGGGTGAGCACTGAAGCTTTCTTT. The chain has TRBV7-6 and TRBJ1-1, with a weak D call TRBD1 (6 bases). This CDR3 has 15 amino acids. Germline V gives CDR1 SGHVS, CDR2 FNYEAQ. V dropped 5 bases and J dropped 4 bases, with 17 bases sitting between them.

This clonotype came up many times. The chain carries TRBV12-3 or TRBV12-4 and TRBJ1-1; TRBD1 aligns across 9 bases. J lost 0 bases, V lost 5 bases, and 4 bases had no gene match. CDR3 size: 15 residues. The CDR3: CASSGGQGLNTEAFF. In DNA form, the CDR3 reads TGTGCCAGCAGTGGGGGACAGGGTTTGAACACTGAAGCTTTCTTT.

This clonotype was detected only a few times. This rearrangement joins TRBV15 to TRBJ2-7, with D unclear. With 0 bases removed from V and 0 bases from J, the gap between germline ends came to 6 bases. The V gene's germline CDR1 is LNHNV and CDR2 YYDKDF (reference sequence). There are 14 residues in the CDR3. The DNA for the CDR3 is TGTGCCACCAGCAGAGAGGCAGACTCCTACGAGCAGTACTTC. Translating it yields CATSREADSYEQYF.

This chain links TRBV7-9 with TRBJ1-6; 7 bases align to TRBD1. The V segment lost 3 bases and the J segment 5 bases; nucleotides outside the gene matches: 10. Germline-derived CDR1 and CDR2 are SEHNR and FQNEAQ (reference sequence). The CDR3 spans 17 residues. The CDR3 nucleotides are TGTGCCAGCAGCTTCCCGTCGGGCGGGACAGATAATTCACCCCTCCACTTT. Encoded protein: CASSFPSGGTDNSPLHF.

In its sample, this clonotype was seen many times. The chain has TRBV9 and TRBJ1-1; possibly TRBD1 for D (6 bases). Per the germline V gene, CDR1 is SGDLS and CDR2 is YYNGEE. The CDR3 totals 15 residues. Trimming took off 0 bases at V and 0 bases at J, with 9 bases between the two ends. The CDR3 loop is CASSVVGTMNTEAFF. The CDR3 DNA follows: TGTGCCAGCAGCGTAGTTGGGACAATGAACACTGAAGCTTTCTTT.

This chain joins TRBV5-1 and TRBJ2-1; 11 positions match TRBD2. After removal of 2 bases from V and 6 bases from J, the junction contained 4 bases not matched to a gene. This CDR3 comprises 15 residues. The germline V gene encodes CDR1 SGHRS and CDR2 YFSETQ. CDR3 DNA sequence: TGCGCCAGCAGCTTACTGACTAGCGGGGCCAATGAGCAGTTCTTC. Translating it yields CASSLLTSGANEQFF. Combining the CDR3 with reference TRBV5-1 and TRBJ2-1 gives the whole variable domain KAGVTQTPRYLIKTRGQQVTLSCSPISGHRSVSWYQQTPGQGLQFLFEYFSETQRNKGNFPGRFSGRQFSNSRSEMNVSTLELGDSALYLCASSLLTSGANEQFFGPGTRLTVL.

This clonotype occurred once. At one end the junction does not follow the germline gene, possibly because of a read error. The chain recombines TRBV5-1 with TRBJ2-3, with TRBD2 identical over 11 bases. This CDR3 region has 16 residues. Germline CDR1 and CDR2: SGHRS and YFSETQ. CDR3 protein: CASSAKLAGEVDTQYF. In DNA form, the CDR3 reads TGTGCCAGCAGCGCCAAACTAGCGGGGGAGGTAGATACGCAGTATTTT. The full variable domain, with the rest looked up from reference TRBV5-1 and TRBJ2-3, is KAGVTQTPRYLIKTRGQQVTLSCSPISGHRSVSWYQQTPGQGLQFLFEYFSETQRNKGNFPGRFSGRQFSNSRSEMNVSTLELGDSALYLCASSAKLAGEVDTQYFGPGTRLTVL.

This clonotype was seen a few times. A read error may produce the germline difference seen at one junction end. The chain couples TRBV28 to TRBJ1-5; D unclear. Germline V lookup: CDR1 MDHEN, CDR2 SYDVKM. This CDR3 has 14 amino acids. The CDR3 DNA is TGTGTCAGCAGTTTACGGCAGACCAATCAGCCCCAGCATTTT. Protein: CVSSLRQTNQPQHF.

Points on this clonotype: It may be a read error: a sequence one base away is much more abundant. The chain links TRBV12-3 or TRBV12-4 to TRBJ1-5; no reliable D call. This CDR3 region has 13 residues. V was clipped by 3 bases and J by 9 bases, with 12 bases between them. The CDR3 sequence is CASSLDHPSPQHF. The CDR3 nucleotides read TGTGCCAGCAGTTTGGACCATCCGTCGCCCCAGCATTTT.

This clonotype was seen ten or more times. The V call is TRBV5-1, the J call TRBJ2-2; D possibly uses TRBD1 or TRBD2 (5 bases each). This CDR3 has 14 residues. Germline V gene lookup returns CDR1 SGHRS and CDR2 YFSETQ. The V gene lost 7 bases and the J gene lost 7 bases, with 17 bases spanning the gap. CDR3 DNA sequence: TGCGCCAGCGGCCTTGACGTGGGGGTCGGGGAGCTGTTTTTT. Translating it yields CASGLDVGVGELFF.

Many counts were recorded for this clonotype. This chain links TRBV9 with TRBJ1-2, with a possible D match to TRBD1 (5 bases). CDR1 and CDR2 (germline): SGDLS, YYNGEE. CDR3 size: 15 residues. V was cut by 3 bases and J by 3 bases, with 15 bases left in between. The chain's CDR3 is CASSGDGWGDYGYTF. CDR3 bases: TGTGCCAGCAGCGGGGACGGGTGGGGGGACTATGGCTACACCTTC.

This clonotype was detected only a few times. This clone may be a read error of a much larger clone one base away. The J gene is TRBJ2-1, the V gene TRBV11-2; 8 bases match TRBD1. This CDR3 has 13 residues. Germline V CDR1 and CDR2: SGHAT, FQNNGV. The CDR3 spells CANSFAQGAQQFF. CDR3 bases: TGTGCCAACAGCTTCGCCCAGGGGGCCCAGCAGTTCTTC.

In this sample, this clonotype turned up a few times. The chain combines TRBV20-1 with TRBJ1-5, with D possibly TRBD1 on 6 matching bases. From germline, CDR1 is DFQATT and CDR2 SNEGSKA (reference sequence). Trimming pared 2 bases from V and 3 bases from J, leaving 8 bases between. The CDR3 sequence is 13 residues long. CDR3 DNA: TGCAGTGCTAGAAGGGGGAACAATCAGCCCCAGCATTTT. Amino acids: CSARRGNNQPQHF.

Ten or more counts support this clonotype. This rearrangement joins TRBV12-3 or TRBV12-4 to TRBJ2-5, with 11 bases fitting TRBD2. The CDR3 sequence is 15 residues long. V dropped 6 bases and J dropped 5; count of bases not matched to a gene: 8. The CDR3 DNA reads TGTGCCAGCAGGATTAGCGGGGGGGCCGGTGAGACCCAGTACTTC. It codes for CASRISGGAGETQYF.

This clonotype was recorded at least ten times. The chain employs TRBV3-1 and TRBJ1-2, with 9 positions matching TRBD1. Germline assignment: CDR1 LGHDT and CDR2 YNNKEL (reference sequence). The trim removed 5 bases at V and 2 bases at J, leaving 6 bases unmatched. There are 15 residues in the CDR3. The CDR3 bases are TGTGCCAGCAGCAATGGACAGGGGCTCAACTATGGCTACACCTTC. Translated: CASSNGQGLNYGYTF.

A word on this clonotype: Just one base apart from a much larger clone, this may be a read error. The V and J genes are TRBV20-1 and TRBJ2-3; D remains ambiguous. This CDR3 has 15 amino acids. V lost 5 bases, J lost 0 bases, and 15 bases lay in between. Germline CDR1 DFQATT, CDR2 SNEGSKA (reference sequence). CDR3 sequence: CSAPPQTPSTDTQYF. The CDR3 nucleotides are TGCAGTGCTCCCCCCCAGACACCTAGCACAGATACGCAGTATTTT.

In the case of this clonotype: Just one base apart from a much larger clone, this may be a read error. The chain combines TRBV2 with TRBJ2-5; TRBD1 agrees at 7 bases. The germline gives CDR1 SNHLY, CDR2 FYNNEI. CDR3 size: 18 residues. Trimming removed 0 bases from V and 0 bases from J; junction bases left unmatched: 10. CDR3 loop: CASSEAPLTGYDQETQYF. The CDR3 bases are TGTGCCAGCAGTGAAGCTCCCCTGACAGGGTACGACCAAGAGACCCAGTACTTC.

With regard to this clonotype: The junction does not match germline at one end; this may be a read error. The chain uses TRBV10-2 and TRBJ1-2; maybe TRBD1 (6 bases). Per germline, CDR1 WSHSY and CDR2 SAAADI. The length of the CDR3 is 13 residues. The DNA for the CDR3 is TGCGCCAGCAGCCTTGACAGGATCTATGGCTGCACCTTC. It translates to CASSLDRIYGCTF.

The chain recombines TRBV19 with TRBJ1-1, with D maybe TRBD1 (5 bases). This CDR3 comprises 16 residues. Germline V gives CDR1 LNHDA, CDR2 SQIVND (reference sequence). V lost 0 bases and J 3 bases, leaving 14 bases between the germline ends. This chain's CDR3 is CASSIDAGGGHTEAFF. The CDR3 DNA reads TGTGCCAGTAGTATAGATGCGGGGGGAGGGCACACTGAAGCTTTCTTT. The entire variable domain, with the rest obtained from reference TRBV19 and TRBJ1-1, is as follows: DGGITQSPKYLFRKEGQNVTLSCEQNLNHDAMYWYRQDPGQGLRLIYYSQIVNDFQKGDIAEGYSVSREKKESFPLTVTSAQKNPTAFYLCASSIDAGGGHTEAFFGQGTRLTVV.